A selection of T cell receptor beta chains follows, all from one sample in a study of shared clonotypes between healthy human individuals. Repertoires were generated with immunoSEQ multiplex PCR, while TCRdb's copy carries only in-frame clones and drops some. This table has about 1 million clones, approximately 72% appearing once. Sequencing used memory CD4+ T cells sorted from blood. These receptors came from a young man in good health. CDR3s include the opening cysteine and the closing phenylalanine or tryptophan. D genes are given only for firm matches. Size is stated for part of the rows, as once, few or many counts, or as a class when the clone is expanded.

j_call d_call v_call clone_size cdr3_aa cdr3_nt
TRBJ2-1 TRBD2 TRBV5-8 - CASSRIGTSGRPYNEQFF TGTGCCAGCAGCCGTATCGGGACTAGCGGCCGACCATACAATGAGCAGTTCTTC
TRBJ1-4 TRBD1 TRBV6-6 - CASRGQGNEKLFF TGTGCCAGCCGGGGACAGGGAAATGAAAAACTGTTTTTT
TRBJ2-3 - TRBV19 few CASSIGGPGGTDTQYF TGTGCCAGTAGTATTGGTGGGCCAGGGGGCACAGATACGCAGTATTTT
TRBJ2-1 TRBD1 TRBV5-4 - CASSLGAGQANSEQFF TGTGCCAGCAGCCTGGGGGCGGGACAGGCAAACTCTGAGCAGTTCTTC
TRBJ2-5 - TRBV7-9 - CASSWTRGLGETQYF TGTGCCAGCAGCTGGACGAGAGGGCTTGGGGAGACCCAGTACTTC
TRBJ2-3 TRBD2 TRBV5-1 - CASRLGTSGRAGADTQYF TGCGCCAGCAGACTAGGGACTAGCGGGAGGGCCGGGGCAGATACGCAGTATTTT
TRBJ2-7 - TRBV18 - CASSPDRRPYEQYF TGTGCCAGCTCACCAGACAGGAGGCCCTACGAGCAGTACTTC
TRBJ1-2 - TRBV27 - CATMGGNYGYTF TGTGCCACCATGGGGGGAAACTATGGCTACACCTTC
TRBJ2-7 - TRBV19 few CASSLPGVYEQYF TGTGCCAGTAGTCTCCCGGGGGTCTACGAGCAGTACTTC
TRBJ1-5 - TRBV4-1 - CASSQNSGGGSNQPQHF TGCGCCAGCAGCCAGAACTCGGGTGGGGGAAGCAATCAGCCCCAGCATTTT
TRBJ2-7 TRBD2 TRBV19 - CAVGGGLAVYEQYF TGTGCGGTCGGGGGGGGACTAGCGGTCTACGAGCAGTACTTC
TRBJ1-5 - TRBV19 - CASRYTGGNQPQHF TGTGCCAGTAGATACACCGGGGGAAATCAGCCCCAGCATTTT
TRBJ2-1 TRBD2 TRBV28 few CASSFQSLAGGGYEQFF TGTGCCAGCAGTTTTCAGTCGCTAGCGGGAGGCGGCTATGAGCAGTTCTTC
TRBJ1-3 - TRBV11-3 - CASSPSARGTIYF TGTGCCAGCAGCCCCTCGGCGCGAGGCACCATATATTTT
TRBJ2-7 - TRBV9 - CASSAGDFADYEQYF TGTGCCAGCAGCGCTGGGGACTTCGCTGATTACGAGCAGTACTTC
TRBJ1-1 - TRBV7-9 - CASSLSSVLTEAFF TGTGCCAGCAGCTTATCCAGCGTGCTCACTGAAGCTTTCTTT
TRBJ2-3 TRBD2 TRBV2 - CASTVPIAGALYTDTQYF TGTGCCAGTACGGTCCCTATAGCGGGGGCTCTCTACACAGATACGCAGTATTTT
TRBJ1-1 TRBD1 TRBV18 - CASSPRPPGGETEAFF TGTGCCAGCTCACCACGCCCCCCAGGGGGCGAGACTGAAGCTTTCTTT
TRBJ1-2 TRBD1 TRBV5-1 - CASSLSVFGLAGGGYTF TGCGCCAGCAGCTTGAGTGTTTTCGGTTTGGCAGGGGGTGGCTACACCTTC
TRBJ2-7 TRBD2 TRBV6-6 - CASSSPSGGTYEQYF TGTGCCAGCAGCTCCCCTAGCGGGGGCACCTACGAGCAGTACTTC
TRBJ1-1 TRBD1 TRBV5-1 - CASSTSGTGNTEAFF TGCGCCAGCAGCACATCCGGGACAGGGAACACTGAAGCTTTCTTT
TRBJ2-5 - TRBV2 - CAGGLETQYF TGTGCCGGGGGGTTGGAGACCCAGTACTTC
TRBJ2-7 TRBD2 TRBV19 - CASTGGSLRDEQYF TGTGCCAGTACCGGGGGGTCTCTGCGGGACGAGCAGTACTTC
TRBJ1-1 - TRBV9 - CASSVVWTHYEGGTTEAFF TGTGCCAGCAGCGTAGTATGGACACATTACGAAGGGGGTACCACTGAAGCTTTCTTT
TRBJ1-1 TRBD1 TRBV18 - CASSRQGTDTEAFF TGTGCCAGCTCACGACAGGGTACGGACACTGAAGCTTTCTTT
TRBJ1-1 - TRBV6-5 - CASSRGGTEAFF TGTGCCAGCAGCCGCGGTGGGACTGAAGCTTTCTTT
TRBJ2-5 - TRBV6-5 - CASSYRGFQETQYF TGTGCCAGCAGTTACAGGGGATTCCAAGAGACCCAGTACTTC
TRBJ2-1 TRBD2 TRBV27 - CATQRTSGRRNEQFF TGTGCCACGCAACGGACTAGCGGGAGGAGGAATGAGCAGTTCTTC
TRBJ2-5 TRBD2 TRBV4-1 once CASSHLAGVETQYF TGCGCCAGCAGCCATCTAGCGGGGGTGGAGACCCAGTACTTC
TRBJ2-1 - TRBV5-6 once CASSPGGPEQFF TGTGCCAGCAGCCCCGGGGGGCCAGAGCAGTTCTTC
TRBJ1-2 - TRBV10-2 few CASSESGAASNYGYTF TGCGCCAGCAGTGAGTCTGGGGCAGCCTCTAACTATGGCTACACCTTC